This T cell receptor beta chain was sequenced during a study of blood T cell repertoires in COVID-19. Across the whole study: Sites in the United States, Italy and Spain provided acute and convalescent COVID-19 samples. PBMCs, B-cell-depleted T cells, or T cells were the source of the cDNA or gDNA that made up the material.

Here immunoSEQ multiplex PCR was the method, and the copy in TCRdb shows in-frame clones only, minus some. This table has about 410,000 clones, around nine tenths appearing once. Clinical history as reported by participants underpinned cohort assignment. The CDR3 length is 13 residues. Germline V gives CDR1 SNHLY, CDR2 FYNNEI. The ends lost 4 bases at V and 6 bases at J; junction bases unmatched: 3. Sequencing used PBMCs or T cells enriched from blood (not recorded which). The J gene is TRBJ2-7, the V gene TRBV2, with 10 nucleotides matching TRBD1. This sequence was found in a woman in her 30s who had recovered from COVID-19. Here the CDR3 reads CASSGTGGTEQYF. For the CDR3, the DNA is TGTGCCAGCAGTGGGACAGGGGGTACCGAGCAGTACTTC.